These 21 T cell receptor beta chains came from one sample sequenced in a study of T cell repertoires in cytomegalovirus infection. One entry per CDR3 protein results from TCRdb running MiXCR on the reads. The sample shows about 98,000 distinct CDR3 sequences, approximately 17% of them seen only once. Sequencing was performed on PBMCs. Receptors were obtained from a human donor in good health (CMV status not recorded). Some clones in this sample may be carry-over from other donors' samples.

V usage is TRBV15 and J usage is TRBJ1-2, with 9 bases that match TRBD1. CDR3 length: 15 residues. CDR1 is LNHNV, CDR2 YYDKDF, per germline (reference sequence). The V gene end was trimmed by 5 bases and the J gene end by 3 bases; junction bases not matched to a gene: 7. The CDR3 DNA sequence: TGTGCCACCAGCGGCAACAGGGGGCGAGACTATGGCTACACCTTC. It yields the protein CATSGNRGRDYGYTF.

V gene TRBV5-5 combines with J gene TRBJ2-3; D remains unclear. The CDR3 spans 12 residues. Germline V CDR1 and CDR2: SGHKS, YYEKEE (reference sequence). Deletions cut 4 bases from V and 2 bases from J, with 5 bases between. The CDR3 nucleotides read TGTGCCAGCAGCCGTAACACAGATACGCAGTATTTT. Residues: CASSRNTDTQYF.

V and J are TRBV5-6 and TRBJ2-5, with TRBD1 matching over 9 bases. Per the germline V gene, CDR1 is SGHDT and CDR2 is YYEEEE. The CDR3 length is 18 residues. Losses at the gene ends were 3 bases for V and 1 base for J; bases not matched to a gene: 13. CDR3 amino acids: CASSWGQGSRGPQETQYF. The CDR3 nucleotides are TGTGCCAGCAGCTGGGGACAGGGAAGCCGGGGTCCCCAAGAGACCCAGTACTTC.

This clonotype was detected many times. The V gene is TRBV7-6, the J gene TRBJ2-7; the D gene could be TRBD1 or TRBD2 (5 bases each). The CDR3 spans 16 residues. Germline-derived CDR1 and CDR2 are SGHVS and FNYEAQ. Trimming shortened V by 2 bases and J by 1 base, and 15 bases separated the two germline ends. CDR3 region: CASSLRPGTSSYEQYF. The CDR3 DNA is TGTGCCAGCAGCTTAAGACCCGGGACCTCATCCTACGAGCAGTACTTC.

This clonotype was counted a few times. The V and J genes are TRBV5-5 and TRBJ1-1, with D tentatively TRBD1 (6 bases). Germline CDR1 and CDR2: SGHKS and YYEKEE (reference sequence). The V gene lost 6 bases and the J gene lost 1 base, with 16 bases spanning the gap. This CDR3 is built from 15 residues. In DNA form, the CDR3 reads TGTGCCAGCACAAGTCAGGACAGACAGAACACTGAAGCTTTCTTT. The encoded protein is CASTSQDRQNTEAFF.

V is TRBV20-1 and J is TRBJ2-1; TRBD2 aligns across 12 bases. Germline CDR1 and CDR2: DFQATT and SNEGSKA (reference sequence). The CDR3 has 15 residues. The ends lost 6 bases at V and 1 base at J; junction bases unmatched: 4. The CDR3 bases are TGCAGTGCCCGGGGGACTAGCGGGTCCTACAATGAGCAGTTCTTC. Its protein product is CSARGTSGSYNEQFF.

A word on this clonotype: A single base separates this from a much larger clone, so it may be a read error. This chain links TRBV5-5 with TRBJ2-5; the match to TRBD2 covers 8 bases. Trimming cost V 7 bases and J 5 bases; bases outside gene matches: 10. Germline V CDR1 and CDR2: SGHKS, YYEKEE (reference sequence). The CDR3 runs 14 residues. The CDR3 bases are TGTGCCAGCTCAAGCGGGGGCGGATGGGAGACCCAGTACTTC. Translating gives CASSSGGGWETQYF.

About this clonotype: A much larger clone lies one base from this, so it may be a read error. V and J are TRBV7-2 and TRBJ2-1; 8 positions match TRBD1. Looked up from germline, CDR1 is SGHTA and CDR2 is FQGNSA. There are 16 residues in the CDR3. This chain's CDR3 is CACSLGQAVPLNEQFF. DNA for the CDR3: TGTGCCTGCAGCTTGGGACAGGCCGTTCCGTTGAATGAGCAGTTCTTC.

This clonotype was found many times. The V and J genes are TRBV7-2 and TRBJ2-1, with 8 bases identical to TRBD2. Germline V gene data show CDR1 as SGHTA and CDR2 as FQGNSA. V lost 0 bases and J lost 6; bases outside the gene matches: 4. The CDR3 runs to 15 residues. Written as DNA, the CDR3 is TGTGCCAGCAGCTTAGCGGGGCTAGCGGGCAATGAGCAGTTCTTC. Its translation: CASSLAGLAGNEQFF.

This clonotype was recorded at least ten times. V and J are TRBV11-2 and TRBJ1-3; D uncertain. The CDR3 totals 14 residues. Germline V lookup: CDR1 SGHAT, CDR2 FQNNGV. V was pared by 5 bases and J by 2 bases, with 10 bases between. CDR3 in amino acids: CASSRGVAGNTIYF. The DNA of the CDR3 is TGTGCCAGCAGCCGTGGGGTGGCTGGAAACACCATATATTTT. Together with reference TRBV11-2 and TRBJ1-3, the CDR3 gives the full variable domain: EAGVAQSPRYKIIEKRQSVAFWCNPISGHATLYWYQQILGQGPKLLIQFQNNGVVDDSQLPKDRFSAERLKGVDSTLKIQPAKLEDSAVYLCASSRGVAGNTIYFGEGSWLTVV.

CDR3 DNA sequence: TGTGCCAGCAGGGACCTTGGAAAACTGTTTTTT. The encoded protein is CASRDLGKLFF. The chain carries TRBV2 and TRBJ1-4; D is unresolved. Trimming pared 6 bases from V and 10 bases from J, leaving 9 bases between. Germline loops: CDR1 SNHLY, CDR2 FYNNEI. The CDR3 runs 11 residues.

The V and J genes are TRBV11-2 and TRBJ1-5; D not resolved. This CDR3 is built from 16 residues. V lost 4 bases and J 0 bases, leaving 13 bases between the germline ends. CDR1 is SGHAT and CDR2 is FQNNGV in the germline V gene. CDR3 protein: CASSSNPGDSNQPQHF. In DNA, the CDR3 is TGTGCCAGCAGCTCAAATCCGGGAGATAGCAATCAGCCCCAGCATTTT.

This clonotype was found many times. The J gene is TRBJ2-3, the V gene TRBV7-2; 11 bases agree with TRBD2. Germline V lookup: CDR1 SGHTA, CDR2 FQGNSA. The CDR3 spans 20 residues. The trim removed 3 bases at V and 4 bases at J, leaving 18 bases unmatched. CDR3 sequence: CASSFTPGASGGKRADTQYF. In DNA, the CDR3 is TGTGCCAGCAGCTTTACCCCTGGGGCTAGCGGGGGGAAAAGGGCAGATACGCAGTATTTT.

This clonotype was recorded at least ten times. This chain joins TRBV2 and TRBJ1-1, with D perhaps matching TRBD1 (6 bases). The ends were cut back, 8 bases at V and 7 bases at J, with 20 bases in the middle. The length of the CDR3 is 14 residues. Germline assignment: CDR1 SNHLY and CDR2 FYNNEI. CDR3: CASRNIRGGIEAFF. The CDR3 DNA reads as TGTGCCAGCCGTAACATTAGGGGGGGGATTGAAGCTTTCTTT.

CDR3 residues: CASSLQGMHEQYF. As DNA, the CDR3 is TGTGCCAGCAGCCTTCAGGGGATGCACGAGCAGTACTTC. This chain connects TRBV2 to TRBJ2-7, with D possibly TRBD1 on 6 matching bases. CDR3 length equals 13 residues. Germline CDR1 reads SNHLY; CDR2 reads FYNNEI. Trimming took 6 bases from V and 5 from J, leaving 14 bases between them. The complete variable domain, with remaining parts taken from reference TRBV2 and TRBJ2-7, reads EPEVTQTPSHQVTQMGQEVILRCVPISNHLYFYWYRQILGQKVEFLVSFYNNEISEKSEIFDDQFSVERPDGSNFTLKIRSTKLEDSAMYFCASSLQGMHEQYFGPGTRLTVT.

V is TRBV28 and J is TRBJ1-2; 9 bases match TRBD1. CDR3 length: 16 amino acids. V lost 3 bases and J lost 8; bases outside the gene matches: 13. The germline V gene encodes CDR1 MDHEN and CDR2 SYDVKM. CDR3 in DNA: TGTGCCAGCAGTTTCCTGGCCCGACAGGGGGTACGGGGCTACACCTTC. It codes for CASSFLARQGVRGYTF.

Only a few counts were recorded for this clonotype. This sequence joins TRBV11-2 and TRBJ2-6; D unclear. The CDR3 sequence is 13 residues long. Germline V CDR1 and CDR2: SGHAT, FQNNGV. Between the trimmed V and J ends, which lost 8 bases and 0 bases, there was a span of 5 bases. This CDR3 is CASPVSGANVLTF. The CDR3 nucleotides are TGTGCCAGCCCGGTCTCTGGGGCCAACGTCCTGACTTTC.

The V call is TRBV19, the J call TRBJ1-1; tentative D call: TRBD1 (6 bases). Per the germline V gene, CDR1 is LNHDA and CDR2 is SQIVND (reference sequence). V was trimmed by 5 bases and J by 4 bases, leaving 11 bases between them. CDR3 size: 13 residues. CDR3 sequence (DNA): TGTGCCAGTAGTCCGGGGACAACCACTGAAGCTTTCTTT. Translating it yields CASSPGTTTEAFF.

The rearrangement joins TRBV7-9 to TRBJ1-1; TRBD1 might be the D (5 bases). Trimming removed 2 bases at V and 2 bases at J, with 9 bases between. The CDR3 length is 14 residues. Per the germline V gene, CDR1 is SEHNR and CDR2 is FQNEAQ (reference sequence). The CDR3 here is CASSLPGANTEAFF. The DNA for the CDR3 is TGTGCCAGCAGCTTACCCGGGGCAAACACTGAAGCTTTCTTT.

This clonotype was picked up many times. The CDR3 region is CASSLDGGGDTQYF. CDR3 coding DNA: TGTGCCAGCAGCTTAGACGGGGGGGGAGATACGCAGTATTTT. This sequence joins TRBV7-2 and TRBJ2-3; 8 bases map to TRBD2. Germline trimming cut 1 base from V and 5 bases from J; bases unmatched to any gene: 2. The CDR3 totals 14 residues. The germline gives CDR1 SGHTA, CDR2 FQGNSA.

This clonotype has just a few counts. CDR3 bases: TGTGCCAGCAGTTATTATAGGGTTTCTGGAAACACCATATATTTT. It is translated as CASSYYRVSGNTIYF. This rearrangement joins TRBV6-6 to TRBJ1-3; the D is unclear. The CDR3 loop spans 15 amino acids. Germline V lookup: CDR1 MNHNY, CDR2 SVGAGI (reference sequence). With 3 bases removed from V and 1 base from J, the gap between germline ends came to 10 bases.